The 30 T cell receptor beta chains listed next were all sequenced from one sample in a study of blood T cell repertoires in COVID-19 (TCRdb year 2020). The library came from the immunoSEQ multiplex PCR assay. In TCRdb, the immuneACCESS table is reduced to in-frame sequences with V and J assigned. These tables do not hold every clone; where another copy was compared, an unresolved V gene accounts for under half, and the others remain unexplained. This sample gives 250,000 to 300,000 clones in total; 82% of them show up just once. The ten top clones hold approximately 5% of the sample. The sequenced sample consisted of PBMCs or T cells enriched from blood (not recorded which). The receptors come from a man aged 40-55 years who had been exposed to COVID-19.

The chain is built from TRBV15 and TRBJ1-5; D not resolved. Germline CDR1 is LNHNV and CDR2 is YYDKDF (reference sequence). V shed 0 bases and J shed 7 bases, with 13 bases lying between them. CDR3 size: 15 residues. CDR3 in amino acids: CATSRDRAQRQPQHF. Here the CDR3 DNA reads TGTGCCACCAGCAGAGATCGCGCCCAGAGGCAGCCCCAGCATTTT.

The chain carries TRBV5-4 and TRBJ2-2; D call uncertain. This CDR3 is built from 14 residues. Germline CDR1 and CDR2: SGHNT and YYREEE (reference sequence). The V end was cut by 1 base, the J end by 7 bases, with 11 bases between. The CDR3 loop reads CASSLQVAGGELFF. The CDR3, as DNA: TGTGCCAGCAGCTTGCAGGTGGCTGGCGGGGAGCTGTTTTTT. The full variable domain, with the rest looked up from reference TRBV5-4 and TRBJ2-2, is ETGVTQSPTHLIKTRGQQVTLRCSSQSGHNTVSWYQQALGQGPQFIFQYYREEENGRGNFPPRFSGLQFPNYSSELNVNALELDDSALYLCASSLQVAGGELFFGEGSRLTVL.

The genes are TRBV18 and TRBJ2-5; D may be TRBD2 (5 bases). With 0 bases removed from V and 2 bases from J, the gap between germline ends came to 7 bases. Germline V CDR1 and CDR2: KGHSH, LQKENI. CDR3 length: 14 amino acids. CDR3 residues: CASSPPGAQETQYF. Here the CDR3 DNA reads TGTGCCAGCTCACCACCGGGAGCACAAGAGACCCAGTACTTC.

The CDR3 region has the DNA TGTGCCAGCAGACGGGGGGGAGAGACCCAGTACTTC. It codes for CASRRGGETQYF. The J gene is TRBJ2-5, the V gene TRBV6-5, with 8 bases fitting TRBD2. V lost 6 bases and J lost 4; bases outside the gene matches: 1. Germline V gives CDR1 MNHEY, CDR2 SVGAGI. The CDR3 has 12 amino acids.

The chain carries TRBV7-9 and TRBJ2-1, with 13 positions matching TRBD2. The length of the CDR3 is 15 residues. Trimming took 8 bases from V and 8 from J; bases not matched to a gene: 9. CDR1 is SEHNR and CDR2 is FQNEAQ in the germline V gene (reference sequence). The CDR3 DNA reads TGTGCCAGCCGAAGAACTAGCGGGAGGGGTGATGAGCAGTTCTTC. It codes for CASRRTSGRGDEQFF.

V is TRBV2 and J is TRBJ1-5, with 7 bases matching TRBD1. Germline V gene lookup returns CDR1 SNHLY and CDR2 FYNNEI. The CDR3 length is 14 residues. J was trimmed by 1 base and V by 6 bases; bases with no gene match: 3. The chain's CDR3 is CASSVTGSNQPQHF. The CDR3 region has the DNA TGTGCCAGCAGCGTGACAGGGAGCAATCAGCCCCAGCATTTT.

The chain uses TRBV4-1 and TRBJ1-6; 8 nucleotides line up with TRBD1. The germline V gene encodes CDR1 MGHRA and CDR2 YSYEKL. The CDR3 has 18 residues. Trimming at V came to 1 base and at J to 7 bases, leaving 12 bases not matched to a gene. DNA of the CDR3: TGCGCCAGCAGCCAAGGGACAGGGTTTTTAGGGGGCAATTCACCCCTCCACTTT. The encoded protein is CASSQGTGFLGGNSPLHF.

The rearrangement links TRBV6-2 or TRBV6-3 to TRBJ2-1, with 7 bases matching TRBD2. This CDR3 comprises 16 residues. Germline V gene sequence: CDR1 MNHEY, CDR2 SVGEGT. J lost 4 bases, V lost 2 bases, and 8 bases had no gene match. The CDR3 DNA is TGTGCCAGCAGTTACAATCAGCGGGGAGGGTACAATGAGCAGTTCTTC. Its protein is CASSYNQRGGYNEQFF.

This chain connects TRBV6-6 to TRBJ1-2; D is uncertain. The CDR3 extends over 14 amino acids. Germline CDR1 is MNHNY and CDR2 is SVGAGI (reference sequence). The ends were cut back, 0 bases at V and 5 bases at J, with 10 bases in the middle. CDR3 sequence: CASSYSNRGYGYTF. DNA of the CDR3: TGTGCCAGCAGTTACTCGAATCGAGGTTATGGCTACACCTTC.

The J gene is TRBJ2-1, the V gene TRBV10-3; 8 bases fit TRBD2. This CDR3 region has 11 residues. Germline values: CDR1 ENHRY, CDR2 SYGVKD. V was pared by 11 bases and J by 10 bases, with 7 bases of the junction left unmatched. The CDR3 is CAAGSGGEQFF. The CDR3 bases are TGTGCCGCCGGGTCGGGGGGGGAGCAGTTCTTC.

This rearrangement joins TRBV19 to TRBJ2-2; 8 bases line up with TRBD2. V lost 5 bases and J lost 0; bases outside the gene matches: 5. The CDR3 spans 16 residues. CDR1 is LNHDA, CDR2 SQIVND, per germline (reference sequence). CDR3 nucleotides: TGTGCCAGTAGTCGGGGGGGGGCACCGAACACCGGGGAGCTGTTTTTT. Translating it yields CASSRGGAPNTGELFF. The whole variable domain, remainder taken from reference TRBV19 and TRBJ2-2, is DGGITQSPKYLFRKEGQNVTLSCEQNLNHDAMYWYRQDPGQGLRLIYYSQIVNDFQKGDIAEGYSVSREKKESFPLTVTSAQKNPTAFYLCASSRGGAPNTGELFFGEGSRLTVL.

The J gene is TRBJ1-4, the V gene TRBV3-1 (or the pseudogene TRBV3-2); D perhaps matches TRBD1 (6 bases). V lost 2 bases and J 5 bases, leaving 6 bases between the germline ends. CDR1 is LGHDT and CDR2 is YNNKEL in the germline V gene (reference sequence). The CDR3 is 13 amino acids. CDR3 sequence (DNA): TGTGCCAGCAGCCAAAGGGGGAATGAAAAACTGTTTTTT. The encoded protein is CASSQRGNEKLFF.

The V gene is TRBV6-5, the J gene TRBJ2-1; no clear D gene. The CDR3 covers 14 residues. The V gene lost 6 bases and the J gene lost 3 bases, with 12 bases spanning the gap. CDR1 and CDR2 from the germline V gene are MNHEY and SVGAGI. As DNA, the CDR3 is TGTGCCAGCAGGCAACGCCGGAGCTACAATGAGCAGTTCTTC. Amino acids: CASRQRRSYNEQFF.

The CDR3 protein is CASSDTGPLSGNTIYF. DNA of the CDR3: TGTGCCAGCAGCGATACAGGGCCTCTCTCTGGAAACACCATATATTTT. This sequence joins TRBV9 and TRBJ1-3; a weak D match, TRBD1 (6 bases). V lost 3 bases and J lost 0, with 13 bases in between. This CDR3 is 16 amino acids long. Germline CDR1 reads SGDLS; CDR2 reads YYNGEE. Together with reference TRBV9 and TRBJ1-3, the CDR3 gives the full variable domain: DSGVTQTPKHLITATGQRVTLRCSPRSGDLSVYWYQQSLDQGLQFLIQYYNGEERAKGNILERFSAQQFPDLHSELNLSSLELGDSALYFCASSDTGPLSGNTIYFGEGSWLTVV.

The chain is built from TRBV4-1 and TRBJ1-6, with unresolved D. Trimming pared 3 bases from V and 7 bases from J, leaving 13 bases between. The CDR3 runs 15 residues. The germline gives CDR1 MGHRA, CDR2 YSYEKL. The CDR3 DNA is TGCGCCAGCAGCCAGGACGGGATGGACAATTCACCCCTCCACTTT. Translating gives CASSQDGMDNSPLHF.

The rearrangement joins TRBV5-5 to TRBJ2-1, with a weak D call TRBD2 (5 bases). The CDR3 extends over 16 amino acids. V was pared by 4 bases and J by 0 bases, with 14 bases between. The V gene's germline CDR1 is SGHKS and CDR2 YYEKEE (reference sequence). CDR3 coding DNA: TGTGCCAGCAGCCGGGGTCGGGAAGGCTCCTACAATGAGCAGTTCTTC. Translated: CASSRGREGSYNEQFF.

CDR3 in amino acids: CASSVPGQGGEQFF. CDR3 coding DNA: TGTGCCAGTAGTGTCCCGGGACAGGGAGGTGAGCAGTTCTTC. The V call is TRBV19, the J call TRBJ2-1, with 9 bases aligning to TRBD1. Germline assignment: CDR1 LNHDA and CDR2 SQIVND (reference sequence). The CDR3 runs 14 residues. Trimming took 5 bases from V and 9 from J; bases not matched to a gene: 8.

The V call is TRBV3-1 (or the pseudogene TRBV3-2), the J call TRBJ2-1; D possibly corresponds to TRBD2 (5 bases). V lost 3 bases and J 3 bases, leaving 6 bases between the germline ends. The germline CDR1 and CDR2 sequences are LGHDT and YNNKEL (reference sequence). This CDR3 region has 13 residues. CDR3 loop: CASSHGDYNEQFF. The CDR3 nucleotides are TGTGCCAGCAGCCACGGGGACTACAATGAGCAGTTCTTC.

CDR3 residues: CASSSGQMQETQYF. The CDR3 region has the DNA TGTGCCAGCAGTTCGGGACAGATGCAAGAGACCCAGTACTTC. The rearrangement links TRBV28 to TRBJ2-5, with 7 nucleotides matching TRBD1. The CDR3 is 14 residues long. With 4 bases clipped from V and 2 bases from J, the junction kept 4 bases outside the gene matches. Per germline, CDR1 MDHEN and CDR2 SYDVKM.

V usage is TRBV9 and J usage is TRBJ2-4, with 10 positions matching TRBD2. The CDR3 is 18 amino acids. Germline V gene sequence: CDR1 SGDLS, CDR2 YYNGEE. Trimming took 4 bases from V and 0 from J; bases not matched to a gene: 10. The CDR3 loop reads CASSPRSGGFLAKNIQYF. CDR3 bases: TGTGCCAGCAGCCCCCGTAGCGGGGGGTTTCTAGCCAAAAACATTCAGTACTTC.

The rearrangement joins TRBV5-1 to TRBJ2-5; D not resolved. Trimming took off 0 bases at V and 4 bases at J, with 16 bases between the two ends. The CDR3 extends over 16 amino acids. Per the germline V gene, CDR1 is SGHRS and CDR2 is YFSETQ. The chain's CDR3 is CASSLDFSSNRETQYF. The CDR3 DNA follows: TGCGCCAGCAGCTTGGATTTTTCTAGTAATCGAGAGACCCAGTACTTC.

The chain joins TRBV10-1 to TRBJ2-3; 7 bases match TRBD2. CDR3 size: 17 residues. CDR1 WNHNN and CDR2 SYGVQD come from the germline V gene (reference sequence). The trim removed 6 bases at V and 2 bases at J, leaving 14 bases unmatched. CDR3 protein: CASSPGAGELDTDTQYF. CDR3 bases: TGCGCCAGCAGCCCGGGTGCGGGGGAATTGGACACAGATACGCAGTATTTT.

The chain employs TRBV11-2 and TRBJ2-3; D not certain. Germline CDR1 SGHAT, CDR2 FQNNGV. V lost 2 bases and J 2 bases, leaving 8 bases between the germline ends. The CDR3 extends over 14 amino acids. The CDR3 region has the DNA TGTGCCAGCAGCTTATACAGAAACACAGATACGCAGTATTTT. Translating gives CASSLYRNTDTQYF.

V usage is TRBV30 and J usage is TRBJ2-7, with 7 bases aligning to TRBD1. The CDR3 runs to 14 residues. The J segment lost 2 bases and the V segment lost 4 bases, leaving 8 bases of the junction unmatched. Looked up from germline, CDR1 is GTSNPN and CDR2 is SVGIG (reference sequence). CDR3 residues: CAWNSGTATYEQYF. CDR3 bases: TGTGCCTGGAATTCCGGGACAGCCACCTACGAGCAGTACTTC.

This clone counts as medium-sized. V usage is TRBV12-1 and J usage is TRBJ2-7; the table names TRBD2, a call not compared with the DNA. TRBV12-1 is assigned pseudogene status. The CDR3 consists of 16 residues. The CDR3 DNA is TGTGCCAGCAGCCCCCGGGACACCAAGCGGGGTTACGAGCAGTACTTC. Its protein is CASSPRDTKRGYEQYF.

This clone was seen only a few times. CDR3 in amino acids: CASSPEVPGLADNEQFF. CDR3 in DNA: TGTGCCAGCTCACCCGAGGTGCCGGGACTAGCGGACAATGAGCAGTTCTTC. The V call is TRBV18, the J call TRBJ2-1, with 11 positions matching TRBD2. The CDR3 is made up of 17 amino acids. Trimming took 3 bases from V and 5 from J; bases not matched to a gene: 9. Germline CDR1 and CDR2: KGHSH and LQKENI.

This rearrangement joins TRBV19 to TRBJ2-7; 7 bases match TRBD1. Trimming at V came to 3 bases and at J to 2 bases, leaving 10 bases not matched to a gene. Germline CDR1 reads LNHDA; CDR2 reads SQIVND (reference sequence). The CDR3 has 16 amino acids. CDR3 in DNA: TGTGCCAGTAGTATGGGCAGCTGGACAGGCGCCTACGAGCAGTACTTC. Its translation is CASSMGSWTGAYEQYF.

The chain is built from TRBV9 and TRBJ2-1; 7 bases fit TRBD1. CDR1 SGDLS and CDR2 YYNGEE come from the germline V gene. Losses at the gene ends were 4 bases for V and 9 bases for J; bases not matched to a gene: 10. There are 14 residues in the CDR3. CDR3 region: CASSTRQGTGEQFF. The CDR3 coding sequence is TGTGCCAGCAGCACGAGACAGGGAACAGGTGAGCAGTTCTTC.

The chain employs TRBV6-5 and TRBJ2-1; D gene uncertain. Germline CDR1 reads MNHEY; CDR2 reads SVGAGI. Trimming shortened V by 5 bases and J by 3 bases, and 8 bases separated the two germline ends. The CDR3 has 13 residues. The CDR3 region has the DNA TGTGCCAGCAGTAGTACCTACTACAATGAGCAGTTCTTC. Amino acids: CASSSTYYNEQFF.

V and J are TRBV6-5 and TRBJ2-1; D ambiguous. The ends were cut back, 6 bases at V and 5 bases at J, with 14 bases in the middle. Germline V gene data show CDR1 as MNHEY and CDR2 as SVGAGI. The CDR3 length is 14 residues. CDR3 DNA sequence: TGTGCCAGCAGCCCAATTGGAGAGAACAATGAGCAGTTCTTC. Its translation is CASSPIGENNEQFF.